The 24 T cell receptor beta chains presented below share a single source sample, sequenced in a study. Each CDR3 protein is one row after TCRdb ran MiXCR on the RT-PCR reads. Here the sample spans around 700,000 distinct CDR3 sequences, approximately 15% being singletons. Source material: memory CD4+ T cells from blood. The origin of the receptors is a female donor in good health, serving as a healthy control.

CDR3: CASSPQEGTSQTGYGYTF. CDR3 sequence (DNA): TGTGCCAGCTCGCCCCAGGAGGGGACTTCCCAGACCGGCTATGGCTACACCTTC. The chain combines TRBV18 with TRBJ1-2; possible D gene TRBD1, 5 bases. The CDR3 totals 18 residues. Trimming cost V 6 bases and J 4 bases, with 27 bases left between them. Germline CDR1 is KGHSH and CDR2 is LQKENI.

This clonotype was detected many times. The chain's CDR3 is CAWSTLGLAGYNEQFF. DNA for the CDR3: TGTGCCTGGAGTACCCTCGGACTAGCGGGGTACAATGAGCAGTTCTTC. J is TRBJ2-1 and V is TRBV30, with 12 nucleotides matching TRBD2. J was trimmed by 4 bases and V by 2 bases; bases with no gene match: 6. Germline-derived CDR1 and CDR2 are GTSNPN and SVGIG (reference sequence). The CDR3 contains 16 residues.

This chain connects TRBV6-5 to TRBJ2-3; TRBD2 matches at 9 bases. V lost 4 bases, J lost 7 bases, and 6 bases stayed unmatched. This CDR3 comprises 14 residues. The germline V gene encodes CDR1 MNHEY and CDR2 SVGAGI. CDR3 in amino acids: CASSSSGRLNTQYF. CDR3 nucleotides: TGTGCCAGCAGTTCAAGCGGGAGGTTGAATACGCAGTATTTT.

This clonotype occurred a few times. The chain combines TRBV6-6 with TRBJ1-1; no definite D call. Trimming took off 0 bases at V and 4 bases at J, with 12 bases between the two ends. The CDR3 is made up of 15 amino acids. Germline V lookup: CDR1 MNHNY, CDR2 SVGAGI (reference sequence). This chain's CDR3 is CASSYSTIRATEAFF. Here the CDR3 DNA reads TGTGCCAGCAGTTACTCGACGATTCGGGCCACTGAAGCTTTCTTT.

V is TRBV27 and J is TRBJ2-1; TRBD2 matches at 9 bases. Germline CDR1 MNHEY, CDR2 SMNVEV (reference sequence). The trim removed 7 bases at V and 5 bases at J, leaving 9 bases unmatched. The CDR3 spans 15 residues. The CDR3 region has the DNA TGTGCCAGCACTAAACCGGGCGGGAGGGACAATGAGCAGTTCTTC. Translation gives CASTKPGGRDNEQFF.

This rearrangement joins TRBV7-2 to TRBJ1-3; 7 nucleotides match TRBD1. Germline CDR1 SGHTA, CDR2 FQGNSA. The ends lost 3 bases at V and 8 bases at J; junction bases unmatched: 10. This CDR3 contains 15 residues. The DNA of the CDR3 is TGTGCCAGCAGCTTGGGGGGGGGACAGATTGACACCATATATTTT. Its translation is CASSLGGGQIDTIYF.

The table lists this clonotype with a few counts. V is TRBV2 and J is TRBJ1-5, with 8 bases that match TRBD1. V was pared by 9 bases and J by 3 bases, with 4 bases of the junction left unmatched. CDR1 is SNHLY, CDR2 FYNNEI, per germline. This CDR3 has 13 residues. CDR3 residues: CASKGQVNQPQHF. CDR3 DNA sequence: TGTGCCAGTAAGGGACAGGTCAATCAGCCCCAGCATTTT.

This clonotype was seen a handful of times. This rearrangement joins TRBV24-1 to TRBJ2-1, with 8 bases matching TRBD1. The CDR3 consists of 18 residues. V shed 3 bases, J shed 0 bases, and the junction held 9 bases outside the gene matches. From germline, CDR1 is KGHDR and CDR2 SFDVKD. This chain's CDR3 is CATSDGRGLLGSYNEQFF. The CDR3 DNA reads TGTGCCACCAGTGATGGCAGGGGGCTCCTGGGCTCCTACAATGAGCAGTTCTTC.

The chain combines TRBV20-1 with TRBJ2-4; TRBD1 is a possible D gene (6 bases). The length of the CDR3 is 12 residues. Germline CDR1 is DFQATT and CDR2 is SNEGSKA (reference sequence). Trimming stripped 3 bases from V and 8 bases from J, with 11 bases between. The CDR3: CSARWGPDIQYF. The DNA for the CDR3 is TGCAGTGCTAGGTGGGGGCCGGACATTCAGTACTTC.

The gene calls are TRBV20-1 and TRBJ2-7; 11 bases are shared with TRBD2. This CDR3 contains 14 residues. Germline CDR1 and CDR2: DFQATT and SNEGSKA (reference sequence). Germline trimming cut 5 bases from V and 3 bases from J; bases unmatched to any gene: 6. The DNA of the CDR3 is TGCAGTGCTGCACCGGGACTAGCGGTCTACGAGCAGTACTTC. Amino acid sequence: CSAAPGLAVYEQYF.

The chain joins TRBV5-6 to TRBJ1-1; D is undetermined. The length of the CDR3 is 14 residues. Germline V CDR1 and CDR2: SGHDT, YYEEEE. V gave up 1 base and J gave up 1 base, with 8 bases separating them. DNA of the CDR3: TGTGCCAGCAGCTTGCTCACCCGGAACACTGAAGCTTTCTTT. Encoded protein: CASSLLTRNTEAFF.

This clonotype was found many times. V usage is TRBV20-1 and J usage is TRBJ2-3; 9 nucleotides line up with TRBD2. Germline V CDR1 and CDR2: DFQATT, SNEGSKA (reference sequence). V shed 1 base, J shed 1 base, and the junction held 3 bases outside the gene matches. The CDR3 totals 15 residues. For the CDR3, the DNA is TGCAGTGCTAGAGGCCAGCGGGAGGGCACAGATACGCAGTATTTT. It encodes CSARGQREGTDTQYF.

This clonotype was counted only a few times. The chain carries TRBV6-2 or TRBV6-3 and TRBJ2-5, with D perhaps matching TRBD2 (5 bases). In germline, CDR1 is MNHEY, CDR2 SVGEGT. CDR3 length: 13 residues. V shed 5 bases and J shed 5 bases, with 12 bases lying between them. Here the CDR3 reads CASSRAGLETQYF. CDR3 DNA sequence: TGTGCCAGCAGTAGGGCTGGACTGGAGACCCAGTACTTC.

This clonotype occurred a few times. The DNA for the CDR3 is TGTGCCGCCGGACAGGGGATGTCGACTGAAGCTTTCTTT. The encoded protein is CAAGQGMSTEAFF. The V gene is TRBV10-3, the J gene TRBJ1-1, with 9 bases identical to TRBD1. After removal of 11 bases from V and 5 bases from J, the junction contained 9 bases not matched to a gene. The germline V gene encodes CDR1 ENHRY and CDR2 SYGVKD. The CDR3 has 13 amino acids.

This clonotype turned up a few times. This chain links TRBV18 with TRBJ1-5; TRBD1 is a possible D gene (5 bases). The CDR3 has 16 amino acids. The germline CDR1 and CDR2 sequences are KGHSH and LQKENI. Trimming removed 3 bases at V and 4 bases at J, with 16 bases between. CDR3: CASSPGQARQNQPQHF. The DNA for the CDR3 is TGTGCCAGCTCACCGGGGCAGGCCAGGCAGAATCAGCCCCAGCATTTT.

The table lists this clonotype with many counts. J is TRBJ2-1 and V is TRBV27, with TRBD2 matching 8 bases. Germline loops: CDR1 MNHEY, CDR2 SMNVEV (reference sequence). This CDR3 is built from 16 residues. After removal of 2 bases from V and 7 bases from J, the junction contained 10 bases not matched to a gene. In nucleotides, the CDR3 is TGTGCCAGCAGTTTAATCTCGGGAGGGAGGCGGAATGAGCAGTTCTTC. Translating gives CASSLISGGRRNEQFF.

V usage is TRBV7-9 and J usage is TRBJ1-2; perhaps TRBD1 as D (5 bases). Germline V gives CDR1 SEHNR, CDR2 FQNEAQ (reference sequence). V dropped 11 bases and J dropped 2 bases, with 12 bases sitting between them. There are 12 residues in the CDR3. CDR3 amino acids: CAGQKGNYGYTF. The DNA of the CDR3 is TGTGCCGGACAAAAGGGAAACTATGGCTACACCTTC.

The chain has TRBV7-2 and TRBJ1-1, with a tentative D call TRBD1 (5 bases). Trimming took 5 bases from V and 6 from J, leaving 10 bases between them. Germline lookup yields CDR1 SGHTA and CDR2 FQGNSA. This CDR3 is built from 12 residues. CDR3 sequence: CASSLSGPEAFF. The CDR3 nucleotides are TGTGCCAGCAGCCTATCGGGACCTGAAGCTTTCTTT. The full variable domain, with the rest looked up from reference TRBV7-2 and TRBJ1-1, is GAGVSQSPSNKVTEKGKDVELRCDPISGHTALYWYRQSLGQGLEFLIYFQGNSAPDKSGLPSDRFSAERTGGSVSTLTIQRTQQEDSAVYLCASSLSGPEAFFGQGTRLTVV.

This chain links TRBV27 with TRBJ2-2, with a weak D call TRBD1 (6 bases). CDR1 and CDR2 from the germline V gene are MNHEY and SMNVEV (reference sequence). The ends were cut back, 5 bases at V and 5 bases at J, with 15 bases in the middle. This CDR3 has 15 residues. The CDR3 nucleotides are TGTGCCAGCAGTCCCGGGACACAAGTAACCGGGGAGCTGTTTTTT. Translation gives CASSPGTQVTGELFF.

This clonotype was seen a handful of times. CDR3 sequence: CASSLLPGDEKLFF. In nucleotides, the CDR3 is TGTGCCAGCAGCTTGTTGCCAGGCGATGAAAAACTGTTTTTT. J is TRBJ1-4 and V is TRBV5-6; D ambiguous. V lost 1 base and J lost 6, with 10 bases in between. The CDR3 runs to 14 residues. The germline CDR1 and CDR2 sequences are SGHDT and YYEEEE.

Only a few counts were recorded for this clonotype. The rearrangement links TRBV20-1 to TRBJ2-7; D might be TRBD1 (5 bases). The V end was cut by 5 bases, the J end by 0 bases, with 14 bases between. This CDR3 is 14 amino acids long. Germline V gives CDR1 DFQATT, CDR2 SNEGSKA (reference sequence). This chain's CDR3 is CSALGHFASYEQYF. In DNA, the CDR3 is TGCAGTGCTCTCGGACATTTCGCCTCCTACGAGCAGTACTTC.

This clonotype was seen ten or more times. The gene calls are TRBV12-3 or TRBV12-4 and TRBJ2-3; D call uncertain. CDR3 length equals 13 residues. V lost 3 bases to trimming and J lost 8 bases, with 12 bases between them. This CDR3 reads CASSFSLGGTQYF. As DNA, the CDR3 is TGTGCCAGCAGTTTTTCGTTAGGCGGTACGCAGTATTTT.

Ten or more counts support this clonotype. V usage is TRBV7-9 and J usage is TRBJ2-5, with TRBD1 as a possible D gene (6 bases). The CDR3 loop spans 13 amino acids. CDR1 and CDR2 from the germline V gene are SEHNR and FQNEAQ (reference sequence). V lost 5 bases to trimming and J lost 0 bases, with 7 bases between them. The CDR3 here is CASSRDNQETQYF. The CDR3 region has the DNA TGTGCCAGCAGCCGGGACAACCAAGAGACCCAGTACTTC.

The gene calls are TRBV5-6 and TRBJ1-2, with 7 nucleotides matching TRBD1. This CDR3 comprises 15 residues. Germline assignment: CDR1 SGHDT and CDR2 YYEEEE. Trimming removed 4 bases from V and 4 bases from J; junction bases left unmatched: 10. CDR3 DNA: TGTGCCAGCAGCCCGGTGGGACAGCCTATCTATGGCTACACCTTC. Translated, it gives CASSPVGQPIYGYTF.